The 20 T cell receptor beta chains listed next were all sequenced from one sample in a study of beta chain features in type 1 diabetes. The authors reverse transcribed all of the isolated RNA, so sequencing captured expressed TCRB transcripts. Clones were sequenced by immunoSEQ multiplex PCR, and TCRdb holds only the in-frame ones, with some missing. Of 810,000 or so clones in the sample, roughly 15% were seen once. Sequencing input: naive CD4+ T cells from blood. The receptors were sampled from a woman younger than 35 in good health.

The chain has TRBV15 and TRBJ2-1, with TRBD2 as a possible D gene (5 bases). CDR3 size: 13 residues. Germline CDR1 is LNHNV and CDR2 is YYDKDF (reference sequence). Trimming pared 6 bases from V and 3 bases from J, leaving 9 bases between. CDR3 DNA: TGTGCCACCAGACGGGATCACTACAATGAGCAGTTCTTC. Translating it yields CATRRDHYNEQFF.

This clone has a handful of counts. CDR3 residues: CASSLYPGLDTDTQYF. The CDR3 DNA reads as TGTGCCAGCAGCCTGTATCCGGGACTAGACACAGATACGCAGTATTTT. The V and J genes are TRBV7-9 and TRBJ2-3, with TRBD2 matching 8 bases. The V segment lost 5 bases and the J segment 2 bases; nucleotides outside the gene matches: 9. The germline V gene has CDR1 SEHNR and CDR2 FQNEAQ (reference sequence). The CDR3 is 16 residues long.

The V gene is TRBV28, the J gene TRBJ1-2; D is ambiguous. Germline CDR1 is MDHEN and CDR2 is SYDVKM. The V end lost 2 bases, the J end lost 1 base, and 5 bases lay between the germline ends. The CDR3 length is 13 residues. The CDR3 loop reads CASSLHLNYGYTF. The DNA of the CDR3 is TGTGCCAGCAGTTTACATCTTAACTATGGCTACACCTTC.

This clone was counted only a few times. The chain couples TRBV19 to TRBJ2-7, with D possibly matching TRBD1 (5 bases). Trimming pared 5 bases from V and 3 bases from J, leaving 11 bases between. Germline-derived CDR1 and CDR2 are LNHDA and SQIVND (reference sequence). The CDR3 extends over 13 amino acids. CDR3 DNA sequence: TGTGCCAGTAGTCTAGGACAACTCTACGAGCAGTACTTC. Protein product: CASSLGQLYEQYF.

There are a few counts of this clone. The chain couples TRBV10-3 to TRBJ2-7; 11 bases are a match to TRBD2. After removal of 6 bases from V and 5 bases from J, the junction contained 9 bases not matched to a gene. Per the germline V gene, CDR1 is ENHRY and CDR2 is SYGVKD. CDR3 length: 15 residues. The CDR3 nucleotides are TGTGCCATCAGAAATTTAGCGGGAGGGCACGACGAGCAGTACTTC. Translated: CAIRNLAGGHDEQYF.

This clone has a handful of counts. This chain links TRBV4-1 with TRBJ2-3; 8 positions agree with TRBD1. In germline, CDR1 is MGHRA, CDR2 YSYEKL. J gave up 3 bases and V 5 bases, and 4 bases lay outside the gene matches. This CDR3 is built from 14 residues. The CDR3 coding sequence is TGCGCCAGCAGCTTGACAGGGGTAACAGATACGCAGTATTTT. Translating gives CASSLTGVTDTQYF.

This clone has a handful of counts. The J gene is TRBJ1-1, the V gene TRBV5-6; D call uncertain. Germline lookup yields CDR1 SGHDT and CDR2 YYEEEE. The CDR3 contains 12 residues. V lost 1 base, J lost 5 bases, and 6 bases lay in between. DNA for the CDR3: TGTGCCAGCAGCTTGCAGGTAACTGAAGCTTTCTTT. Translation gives CASSLQVTEAFF.

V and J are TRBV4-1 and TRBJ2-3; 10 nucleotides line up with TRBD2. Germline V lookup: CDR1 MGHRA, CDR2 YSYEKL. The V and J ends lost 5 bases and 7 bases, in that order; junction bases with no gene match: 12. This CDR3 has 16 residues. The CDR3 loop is CASSSSSGRAIYTQYF. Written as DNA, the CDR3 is TGCGCCAGCAGCTCCTCTAGCGGGAGAGCAATTTATACGCAGTATTTT.

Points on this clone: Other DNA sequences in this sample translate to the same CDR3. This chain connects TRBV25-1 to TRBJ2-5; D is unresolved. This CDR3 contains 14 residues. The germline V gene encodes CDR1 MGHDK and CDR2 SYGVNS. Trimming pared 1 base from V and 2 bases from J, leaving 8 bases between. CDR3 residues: CASSESTAQETQYF. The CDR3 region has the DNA TGTGCCAGCAGTGAATCCACAGCTCAAGAGACCCAGTACTTC.

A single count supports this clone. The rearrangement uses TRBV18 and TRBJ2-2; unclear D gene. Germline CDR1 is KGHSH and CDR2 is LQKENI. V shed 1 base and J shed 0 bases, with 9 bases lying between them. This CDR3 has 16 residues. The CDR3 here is CASSPRSASNTGELFF. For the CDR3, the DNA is TGTGCCAGCTCACCACGGTCAGCGTCGAACACCGGGGAGCTGTTTTTT. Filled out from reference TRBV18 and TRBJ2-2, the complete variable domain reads NAGVMQNPRHLVRRRGQEARLRCSPMKGHSHVYWYRQLPEEGLKFMVYLQKENIIDESGMPKERFSAEFPKEGPSILRIQQVVRGDSAAYFCASSPRSASNTGELFFGEGSRLTVL.

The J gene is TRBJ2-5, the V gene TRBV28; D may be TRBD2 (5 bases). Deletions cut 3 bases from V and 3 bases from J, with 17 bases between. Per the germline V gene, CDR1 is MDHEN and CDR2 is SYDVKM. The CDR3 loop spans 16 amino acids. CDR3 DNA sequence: TGTGCCAGCAGTTTTAGGCGGGTTCCCATTAAAGAGACCCAGTACTTC. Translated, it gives CASSFRRVPIKETQYF.

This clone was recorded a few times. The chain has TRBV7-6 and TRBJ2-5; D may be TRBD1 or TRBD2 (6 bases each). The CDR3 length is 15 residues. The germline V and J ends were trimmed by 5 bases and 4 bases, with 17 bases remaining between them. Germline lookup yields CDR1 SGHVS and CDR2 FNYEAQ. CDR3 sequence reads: CASSAPSRGAETQYF. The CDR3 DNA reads TGTGCCAGCAGCGCACCATCGAGGGGGGCAGAGACCCAGTACTTC. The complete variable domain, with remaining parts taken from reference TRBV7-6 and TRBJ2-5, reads GAGVSQSPRYKVTKRGQDVALRCDPISGHVSLYWYRQALGQGPEFLTYFNYEAQQDKSGLPNDRFSAERPEGSISTLTIQRTEQRDSAMYRCASSAPSRGAETQYFGPGTRLLVL.

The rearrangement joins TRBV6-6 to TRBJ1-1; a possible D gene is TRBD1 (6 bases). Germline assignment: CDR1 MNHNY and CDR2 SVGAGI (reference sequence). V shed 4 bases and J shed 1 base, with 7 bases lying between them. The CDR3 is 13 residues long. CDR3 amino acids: CASSSGANTEAFF. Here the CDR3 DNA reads TGTGCCAGCAGTTCAGGGGCGAACACTGAAGCTTTCTTT.

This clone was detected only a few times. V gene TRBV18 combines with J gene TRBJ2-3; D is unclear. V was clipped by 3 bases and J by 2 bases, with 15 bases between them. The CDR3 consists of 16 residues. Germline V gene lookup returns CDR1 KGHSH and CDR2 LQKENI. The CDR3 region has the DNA TGTGCCAGCTCACCCCAACGAGGCGGAAACACAGATACGCAGTATTTT. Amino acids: CASSPQRGGNTDTQYF.

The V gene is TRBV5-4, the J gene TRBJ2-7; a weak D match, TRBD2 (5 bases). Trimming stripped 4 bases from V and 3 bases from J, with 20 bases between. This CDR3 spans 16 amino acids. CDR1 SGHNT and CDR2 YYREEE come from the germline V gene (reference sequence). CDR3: CASSPSRAERNYEQYF. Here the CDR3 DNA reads TGTGCCAGCAGCCCATCTCGAGCGGAACGAAACTACGAGCAGTACTTC.

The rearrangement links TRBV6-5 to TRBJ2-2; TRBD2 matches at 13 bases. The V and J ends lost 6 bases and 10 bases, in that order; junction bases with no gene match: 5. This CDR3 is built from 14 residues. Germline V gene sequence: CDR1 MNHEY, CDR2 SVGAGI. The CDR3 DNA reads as TGTGCCAGCAGGGGGACTAGCGGGACCAAGGAGCTGTTTTTT. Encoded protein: CASRGTSGTKELFF.

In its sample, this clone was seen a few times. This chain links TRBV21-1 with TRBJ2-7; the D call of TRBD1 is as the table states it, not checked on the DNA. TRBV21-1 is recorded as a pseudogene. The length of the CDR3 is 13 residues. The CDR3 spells CASSRASFVRQYF. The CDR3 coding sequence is TGTGCCAGCAGCAGGGCCTCCTTTGTACGCCAGTACTTC.

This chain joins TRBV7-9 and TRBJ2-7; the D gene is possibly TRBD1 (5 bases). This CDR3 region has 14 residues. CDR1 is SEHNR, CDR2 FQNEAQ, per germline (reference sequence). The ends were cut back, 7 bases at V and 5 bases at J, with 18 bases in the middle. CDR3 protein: CASMKTKMGHEQYF. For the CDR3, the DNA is TGTGCCAGCATGAAGACAAAGATGGGGCACGAGCAGTACTTC.

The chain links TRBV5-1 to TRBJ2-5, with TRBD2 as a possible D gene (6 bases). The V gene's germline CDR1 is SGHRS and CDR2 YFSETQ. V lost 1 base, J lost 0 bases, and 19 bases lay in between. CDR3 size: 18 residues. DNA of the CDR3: TGCGCCAGCAGCTTGTTCTCCCTAAAGATAGCGGACCAAGAGACCCAGTACTTC. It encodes CASSLFSLKIADQETQYF.

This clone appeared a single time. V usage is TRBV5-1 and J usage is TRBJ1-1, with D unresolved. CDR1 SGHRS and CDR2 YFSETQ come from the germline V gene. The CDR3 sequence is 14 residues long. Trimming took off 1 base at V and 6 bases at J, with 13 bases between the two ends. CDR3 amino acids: CASSLSSSSSEAFF. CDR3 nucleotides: TGCGCCAGCAGCTTGTCTTCCAGCAGTTCTGAAGCTTTCTTT.